This T cell receptor (beta chain) is drawn from a study of identical twins. Study results and limitations: Zero-insertion findings could be partly confounded by invariant cells (MAIT and iNKT cells). Out-of-frame alpha sequences shared between twins exhibited an excess of low generation probability.

Every donor was a healthy Caucasian. This CDR3 contains 15 residues. V was clipped by 5 bases and J by 0 bases, with 11 bases between them. This clonotype was seen more than once but under ten times. The antigen is undetermined. Template switching supplied a universal primer site; unique molecular identifiers were carried on the cDNA. Each CDR3 protein gets one entry after TCRdb re-called the 5' RACE reads with MiXCR. The sample lists 350,000 to 600,000 distinct CDR3 sequences, more than 13% occurring once. The sample was also reused in another study, on yellow fever vaccine responses in identical twins.

The sequence derives from a woman aged 18-35 years in good health. Material for sequencing was CD4+ T cells sorted from blood. This chain links TRBV12-3 or TRBV12-4 with TRBJ2-1; possible D gene TRBD1, 5 bases. In nucleotides, the CDR3 is TGTGCCAGCAGTGGCGACAGAAGCTCCTACAATGAGCAGTTCTTC. Protein product: CASSGDRSSYNEQFF.